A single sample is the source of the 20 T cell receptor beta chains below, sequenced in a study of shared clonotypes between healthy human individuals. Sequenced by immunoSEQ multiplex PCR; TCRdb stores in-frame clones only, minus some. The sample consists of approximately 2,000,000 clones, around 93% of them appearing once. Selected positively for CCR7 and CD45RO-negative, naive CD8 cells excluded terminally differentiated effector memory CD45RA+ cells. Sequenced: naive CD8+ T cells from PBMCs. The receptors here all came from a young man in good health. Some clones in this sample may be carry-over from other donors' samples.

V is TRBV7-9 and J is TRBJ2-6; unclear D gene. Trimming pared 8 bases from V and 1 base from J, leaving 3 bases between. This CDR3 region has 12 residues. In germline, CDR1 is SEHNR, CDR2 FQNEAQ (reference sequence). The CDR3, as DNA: TGTGCCAGCGGATCTGGGGCCAACGTCCTGACTTTC. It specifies CASGSGANVLTF.

In nucleotides, the CDR3 is TGTGCCAGCAGGGGGTGGGCGGGCAATGAGCAGTTCTTC. Residues: CASRGWAGNEQFF. This sequence joins TRBV27 and TRBJ2-1; D may be TRBD2 (5 bases). V dropped 6 bases and J dropped 6 bases, with 12 bases sitting between them. The CDR3 length is 13 residues. Germline CDR1 MNHEY, CDR2 SMNVEV (reference sequence).

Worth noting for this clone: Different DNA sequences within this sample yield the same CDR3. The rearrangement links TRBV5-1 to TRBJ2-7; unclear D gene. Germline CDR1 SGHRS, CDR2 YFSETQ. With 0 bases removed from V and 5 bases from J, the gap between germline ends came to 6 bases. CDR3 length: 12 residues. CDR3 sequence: CASSLVRDEQYF. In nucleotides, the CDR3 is TGCGCCAGCAGCTTGGTAAGGGACGAGCAGTACTTC.

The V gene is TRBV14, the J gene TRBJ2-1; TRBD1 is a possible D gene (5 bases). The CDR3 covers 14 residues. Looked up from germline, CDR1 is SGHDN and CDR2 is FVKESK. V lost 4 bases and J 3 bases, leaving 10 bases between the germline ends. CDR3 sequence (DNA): TGTGCCAGCAGCCCTACAGGATTCTACAATGAGCAGTTCTTC. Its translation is CASSPTGFYNEQFF.

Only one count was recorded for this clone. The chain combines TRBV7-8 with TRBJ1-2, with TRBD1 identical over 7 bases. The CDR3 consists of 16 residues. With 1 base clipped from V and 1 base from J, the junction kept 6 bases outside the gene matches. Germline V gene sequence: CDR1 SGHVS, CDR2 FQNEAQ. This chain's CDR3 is CASSLGGTVNNYGYTF. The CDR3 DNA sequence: TGTGCCAGCAGCTTAGGAGGGACAGTGAATAACTATGGCTACACCTTC.

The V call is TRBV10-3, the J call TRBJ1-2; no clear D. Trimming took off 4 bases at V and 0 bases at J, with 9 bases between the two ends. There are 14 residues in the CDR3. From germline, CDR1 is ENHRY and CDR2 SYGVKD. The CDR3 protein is CAISGGGTNYGYTF. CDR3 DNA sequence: TGTGCCATCAGTGGAGGAGGGACTAACTATGGCTACACCTTC.

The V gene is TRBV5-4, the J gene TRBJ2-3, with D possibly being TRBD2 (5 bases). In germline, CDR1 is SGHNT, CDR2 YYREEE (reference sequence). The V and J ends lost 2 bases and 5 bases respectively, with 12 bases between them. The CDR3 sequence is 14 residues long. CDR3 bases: TGTGCCAGCAGCTTCATGGGGAGCGGAGATACGCAGTATTTT. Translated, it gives CASSFMGSGDTQYF.

CDR3 residues: CASSGTAPYEQYF. CDR3 nucleotides: TGTGCCAGCAGCGGGACAGCACCCTACGAGCAGTACTTC. The chain carries TRBV7-8 and TRBJ2-7, with 7 nucleotides matching TRBD1. Trimming at V came to 5 bases and at J to 2 bases, leaving 3 bases not matched to a gene. Germline V gene sequence: CDR1 SGHVS, CDR2 FQNEAQ. The CDR3 runs 13 residues.

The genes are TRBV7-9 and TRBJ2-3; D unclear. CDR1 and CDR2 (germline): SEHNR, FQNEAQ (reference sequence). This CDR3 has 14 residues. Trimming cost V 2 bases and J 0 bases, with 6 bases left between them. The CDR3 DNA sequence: TGTGCCAGCAGCTTAACGGAGAGCACAGATACGCAGTATTTT. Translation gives CASSLTESTDTQYF.

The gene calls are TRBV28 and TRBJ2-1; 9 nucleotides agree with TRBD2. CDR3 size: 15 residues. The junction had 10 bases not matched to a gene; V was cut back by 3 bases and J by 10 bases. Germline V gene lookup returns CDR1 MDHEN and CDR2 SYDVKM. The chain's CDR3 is CASSFKAGGDGEQFF. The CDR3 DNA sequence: TGTGCCAGCAGTTTCAAAGCGGGAGGAGATGGGGAGCAGTTCTTC. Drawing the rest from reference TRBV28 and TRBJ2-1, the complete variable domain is DVKVTQSSRYLVKRTGEKVFLECVQDMDHENMFWYRQDPGLGLRLIYFSYDVKMKEKGDIPEGYSVSREKKERFSLILESASTNQTSMYLCASSFKAGGDGEQFFGPGTRLTVL.

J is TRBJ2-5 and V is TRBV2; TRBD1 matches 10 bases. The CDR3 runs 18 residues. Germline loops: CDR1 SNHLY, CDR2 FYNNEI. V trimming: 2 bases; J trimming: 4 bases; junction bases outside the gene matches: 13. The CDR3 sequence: CASSEPYRDRGYRETQYF. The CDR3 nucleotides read TGTGCCAGCAGTGAACCCTACCGGGACAGGGGTTATCGAGAGACCCAGTACTTC.

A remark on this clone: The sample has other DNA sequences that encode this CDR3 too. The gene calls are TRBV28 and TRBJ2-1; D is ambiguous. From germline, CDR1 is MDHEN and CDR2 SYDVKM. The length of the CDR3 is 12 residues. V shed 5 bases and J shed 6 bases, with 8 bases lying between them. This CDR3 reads CASSPSRNEQFF. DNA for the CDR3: TGTGCCAGCAGTCCCTCCCGCAATGAGCAGTTCTTC.

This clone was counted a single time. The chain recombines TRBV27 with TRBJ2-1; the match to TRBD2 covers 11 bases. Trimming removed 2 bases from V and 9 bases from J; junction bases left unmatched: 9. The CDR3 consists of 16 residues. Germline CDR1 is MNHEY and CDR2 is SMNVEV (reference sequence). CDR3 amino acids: CASSLVLAGGPVEQFF. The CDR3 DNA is TGTGCCAGCAGTTTAGTTTTAGCGGGAGGGCCGGTTGAGCAGTTCTTC.

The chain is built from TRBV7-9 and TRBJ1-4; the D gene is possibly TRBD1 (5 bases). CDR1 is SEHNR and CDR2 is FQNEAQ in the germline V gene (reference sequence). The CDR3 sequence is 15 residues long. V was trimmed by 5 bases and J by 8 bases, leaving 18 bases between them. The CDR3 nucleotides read TGTGCCAGCAGCGAGCAGGGTCCTCGGACCGAAAAACTGTTTTTT. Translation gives CASSEQGPRTEKLFF.

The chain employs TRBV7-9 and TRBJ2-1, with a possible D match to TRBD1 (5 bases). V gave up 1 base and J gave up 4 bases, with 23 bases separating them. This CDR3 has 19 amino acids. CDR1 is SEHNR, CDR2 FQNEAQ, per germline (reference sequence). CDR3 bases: TGTGCCAGCAGCTTAGATTCATACCGCAGGGTTCACGTTTACAATGAGCAGTTCTTC. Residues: CASSLDSYRRVHVYNEQFF.

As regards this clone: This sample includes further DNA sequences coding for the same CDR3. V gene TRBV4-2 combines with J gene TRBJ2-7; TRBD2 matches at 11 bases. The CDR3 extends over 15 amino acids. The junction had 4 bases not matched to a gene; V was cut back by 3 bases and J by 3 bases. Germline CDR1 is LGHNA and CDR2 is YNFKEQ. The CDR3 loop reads CASSQLGTSGYEQYF. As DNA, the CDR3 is TGTGCCAGCAGCCAGCTCGGGACTAGCGGCTACGAGCAGTACTTC.

The CDR3 DNA reads as TGTGCCAGCAGCTTTGGGACAGGGGGCGGCTATGGCTACACCTTC. This sequence encodes CASSFGTGGGYGYTF. The chain links TRBV5-4 to TRBJ1-2; 12 bases are shared with TRBD1. CDR1 and CDR2 (germline): SGHNT, YYREEE (reference sequence). The V gene end was trimmed by 2 bases and the J gene end by 4 bases; junction bases not matched to a gene: 3. This CDR3 region has 15 residues. The full variable domain, its missing parts supplied by reference TRBV5-4 and TRBJ1-2, is ETGVTQSPTHLIKTRGQQVTLRCSSQSGHNTVSWYQQALGQGPQFIFQYYREEENGRGNFPPRFSGLQFPNYSSELNVNALELDDSALYLCASSFGTGGGYGYTFGSGTRLTVV.

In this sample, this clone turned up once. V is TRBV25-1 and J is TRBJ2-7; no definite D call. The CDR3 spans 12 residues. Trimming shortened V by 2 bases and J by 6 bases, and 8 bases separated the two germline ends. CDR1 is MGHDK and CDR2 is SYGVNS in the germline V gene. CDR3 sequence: CASSERVFEQYF. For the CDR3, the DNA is TGTGCCAGCAGTGAAAGGGTGTTCGAGCAGTACTTC.

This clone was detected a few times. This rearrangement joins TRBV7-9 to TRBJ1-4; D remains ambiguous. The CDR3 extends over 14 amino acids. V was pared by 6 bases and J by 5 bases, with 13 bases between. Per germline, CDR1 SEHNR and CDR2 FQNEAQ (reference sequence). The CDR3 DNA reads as TGTGCCAGCAGAGTACCGGTGGACAATGAAAAACTGTTTTTT. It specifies CASRVPVDNEKLFF.

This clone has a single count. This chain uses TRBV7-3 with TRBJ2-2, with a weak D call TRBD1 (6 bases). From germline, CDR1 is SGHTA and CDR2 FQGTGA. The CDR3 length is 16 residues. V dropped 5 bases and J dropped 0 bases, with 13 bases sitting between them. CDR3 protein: CASSRHQGSNTGELFF. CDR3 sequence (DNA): TGTGCCAGCAGCCGTCACCAGGGGTCGAACACCGGGGAGCTGTTTTTT.